The 15 T cell receptor beta chains below were found in one sample sequenced in a study of OX40 agonist ivuxolimab in advanced cancers. Sequenced by immunoSEQ multiplex PCR; TCRdb stores in-frame clones only, minus some. In the table there are under 70,000 clones, 87% of which are singletons. The material was CD4+ or CD8+ T cells sorted from blood, obtained in a trial of the OX40 agonist ivuxolimab. These receptor sequences come from an adult with an advanced solid tumor such as melanoma, head and neck, liver or kidney cancer.

V is TRBV19 and J is TRBJ2-7; TRBD1 matches at 11 bases. V was pared by 5 bases and J by 3 bases, with 6 bases of the junction left unmatched. The CDR3 consists of 15 residues. Germline V gene data show CDR1 as LNHDA and CDR2 as SQIVND (reference sequence). CDR3 loop: CASSPWTGGNYEQYF. The CDR3 region has the DNA TGTGCCAGTAGTCCCTGGACAGGGGGCAACTACGAGCAGTACTTC. Supplemented by reference TRBV19 and TRBJ2-7, the full variable domain reads DGGITQSPKYLFRKEGQNVTLSCEQNLNHDAMYWYRQDPGQGLRLIYYSQIVNDFQKGDIAEGYSVSREKKESFPLTVTSAQKNPTAFYLCASSPWTGGNYEQYFGPGTRLTVT.

This rearrangement joins TRBV5-1 to TRBJ1-4; D remains unclear. Germline CDR1 reads SGHRS; CDR2 reads YFSETQ. The length of the CDR3 is 14 residues. The ends were cut back, 5 bases at V and 0 bases at J, with 8 bases in the middle. This CDR3 is CASRVEATNEKLFF. CDR3 coding DNA: TGCGCCAGCAGGGTAGAGGCAACTAATGAAAAACTGTTTTTT.

V is TRBV5-1 and J is TRBJ1-4, with 10 bases lining up with TRBD1. Germline V gene data show CDR1 as SGHRS and CDR2 as YFSETQ. The CDR3 sequence is 18 residues long. J lost 6 bases, V lost 0 bases, and 11 bases had no gene match. DNA for the CDR3: TGCGCCAGCAGCTTGGTATCCCCATGGACAGGGGGGTATGAAAAACTGTTTTTT. Its translation is CASSLVSPWTGGYEKLFF. The full variable domain, with the rest looked up from reference TRBV5-1 and TRBJ1-4, is KAGVTQTPRYLIKTRGQQVTLSCSPISGHRSVSWYQQTPGQGLQFLFEYFSETQRNKGNFPGRFSGRQFSNSRSEMNVSTLELGDSALYLCASSLVSPWTGGYEKLFFGSGTQLSVL.

The genes are TRBV19 and TRBJ1-2; 8 nucleotides line up with TRBD1. With V trimmed by 4 bases and J by 4 bases, 8 bases remained unmatched. Looked up from germline, CDR1 is LNHDA and CDR2 is SQIVND (reference sequence). The CDR3 extends over 15 amino acids. CDR3 loop: CASSKSGTGGYGYTF. CDR3 bases: TGTGCCAGTAGTAAATCCGGTACAGGGGGCTATGGCTACACCTTC.

The genes are TRBV13 and TRBJ2-3, with 8 bases fitting TRBD2. Germline assignment: CDR1 PRHDT and CDR2 FYEKMQ (reference sequence). V shed 5 bases, J shed 0 bases, and the junction held 13 bases outside the gene matches. This CDR3 contains 18 residues. The CDR3 sequence is CASSPGGSGIESTDTQYF. CDR3 nucleotides: TGTGCCAGCAGCCCTGGTGGTAGCGGGATCGAGAGCACAGATACGCAGTATTTT.

The chain recombines TRBV11-2 with TRBJ1-2; D gene ambiguous. V dropped 5 bases and J dropped 6 bases, with 19 bases sitting between them. CDR1 is SGHAT and CDR2 is FQNNGV in the germline V gene. CDR3 length: 15 residues. This chain's CDR3 is CASSPLRGGWDGYTF. In DNA, the CDR3 is TGTGCCAGCAGCCCATTAAGAGGAGGATGGGATGGCTACACCTTC. The entire variable domain, with the rest obtained from reference TRBV11-2 and TRBJ1-2, is as follows: EAGVAQSPRYKIIEKRQSVAFWCNPISGHATLYWYQQILGQGPKLLIQFQNNGVVDDSQLPKDRFSAERLKGVDSTLKIQPAKLEDSAVYLCASSPLRGGWDGYTFGSGTRLTVV.

This chain joins TRBV6-6 and TRBJ1-2; a weak D match, TRBD1 (5 bases). CDR1 is MNHNY and CDR2 is SVGAGI in the germline V gene (reference sequence). The CDR3 is 13 amino acids. Trimming removed 6 bases from V and 8 bases from J, with 16 bases in between. The chain's CDR3 is CASSRDALVGYTF. In DNA, the CDR3 is TGTGCCAGCAGCCGGGACGCCCTAGTGGGCTACACCTTC.

The V call is TRBV28, the J call TRBJ2-7, with no clear D. The V end was cut by 7 bases, the J end by 0 bases, with 13 bases between. CDR1 is MDHEN, CDR2 SYDVKM, per germline. The length of the CDR3 is 14 residues. The CDR3: CASTRGGNSYEQYF. The DNA for the CDR3 is TGTGCCAGCACCCGAGGCGGAAACTCCTACGAGCAGTACTTC. The whole variable domain, remainder taken from reference TRBV28 and TRBJ2-7, is DVKVTQSSRYLVKRTGEKVFLECVQDMDHENMFWYRQDPGLGLRLIYFSYDVKMKEKGDIPEGYSVSREKKERFSLILESASTNQTSMYLCASTRGGNSYEQYFGPGTRLTVT.

J is TRBJ1-1 and V is TRBV6-1; D is undetermined. CDR3 length equals 13 residues. The germline gives CDR1 MNHNS, CDR2 SASEGT. V lost 1 base and J 1 base, leaving 4 bases between the germline ends. The DNA for the CDR3 is TGTGCCAGCAGTGAAGGGGGGAACACTGAAGCTTTCTTT. Translation gives CASSEGGNTEAFF.

The rearrangement links TRBV28 to TRBJ1-2; D is unresolved. The CDR3 contains 13 residues. Per germline, CDR1 MDHEN and CDR2 SYDVKM. V was shortened by 3 bases and J by 4 bases, with 9 bases between the two germline ends. The chain's CDR3 is CASSFSGSYGYTF. As DNA, the CDR3 is TGTGCCAGCAGTTTCTCGGGGAGCTATGGCTACACCTTC.

The CDR3 coding sequence is TGTGCCTGCGATAAACTGTCTGGGGCCAACGTCCTGACTTTC. It translates to CACDKLSGANVLTF. This sequence joins TRBV30 and TRBJ2-6; D is unresolved. The V end was cut by 6 bases, the J end by 1 base, with 10 bases between. The CDR3 is made up of 14 amino acids. The germline V gene encodes CDR1 GTSNPN and CDR2 SVGIG (reference sequence).

This clone was detected only once. The rearrangement joins TRBV6-1 to TRBJ2-2; 9 bases agree with TRBD1. Germline V gene data show CDR1 as MNHNS and CDR2 as SASEGT. CDR3 length: 17 amino acids. Unmatched junction bases numbered 10, after V lost 1 base and J lost 7 bases. In DNA, the CDR3 is TGTGCCAGCAGTGAAGGGGTAGGGACAGGGACGATCGGGGAGCTGTTTTTT. Translated: CASSEGVGTGTIGELFF.

CDR3 protein: CAISPNGGWGEQFF. The CDR3 coding sequence is TGTGCCATCAGCCCGAATGGCGGGTGGGGTGAGCAGTTCTTC. This chain joins TRBV10-3 and TRBJ2-1, with a possible D match to TRBD2 (5 bases). CDR1 is ENHRY and CDR2 is SYGVKD in the germline V gene. V dropped 6 bases and J dropped 9 bases, with 18 bases sitting between them. The CDR3 covers 14 residues.

The DNA for the CDR3 is TGTGCCAGCAGCCGTACCGGGACAGGGACCTACAATGAGCAGTTCTTC. Residues: CASSRTGTGTYNEQFF. The chain uses TRBV14 and TRBJ2-1, with TRBD1 matching over 9 bases. This CDR3 has 16 amino acids. V trimming: 4 bases; J trimming: 2 bases; junction bases outside the gene matches: 6. Germline V gene lookup returns CDR1 SGHDN and CDR2 FVKESK.

The gene calls are TRBV7-2 and TRBJ2-7; D is possibly TRBD1 (5 bases). The V end lost 3 bases, the J end lost 3 bases, and 9 bases lay between the germline ends. The CDR3 length is 13 residues. Germline V gene lookup returns CDR1 SGHTA and CDR2 FQGNSA. Here the CDR3 reads CASSFGRDYEQYF. CDR3 nucleotide sequence: TGTGCCAGCAGCTTTGGCAGGGACTACGAGCAGTACTTC.